The rows below give T cell receptor beta chains drawn from one sample of a study of low-dose radiotherapy and immunotherapy resistance in tumors. TCRdb re-derived calls from the reads in MiXCR, one entry per CDR3 protein. The sample comprises tens of thousands of distinct CDR3 sequences, more than 8% of which are singletons, and under 1.1% rests with the top ten. Here the sequenced sample was PBMCs, taken before treatment. These receptors were taken from a male donor with prostate cancer. Each CDR3 is given with its conserved first and last residue. Each record gives: CDR3 protein, CDR3 DNA, D gene, CDR3 length, clone size, V gene, J gene. A D gene is named only where the DNA matches it firmly. Size is omitted from some rows. Given values are once, few, many or a class for expanded clones.

cdr3_aa: CASSYDPRRGGEQFF
cdr3_nt: TGTGCCAGCAGTTACGATCCTCGGCGCGGGGGTGAGCAGTTCTTC
d_call: TRBD2
cdr3_length: 15
clone_size: many
v_call: TRBV6-2/TRBV6-3
j_call: TRBJ2-1

cdr3_aa: CASSLEHSGRMNEQYF
cdr3_nt: TGTGCCAGCAGCTTAGAACATTCGGGACGGATGAACGAGCAGTACTTC
d_call: NA
cdr3_length: 16
clone_size: many
v_call: TRBV11-3
j_call: TRBJ2-7

cdr3_aa: CASSIRDSSYNEQFF
cdr3_nt: TGTGCCAGCAGCATCCGGGACAGTTCCTACAATGAGCAGTTCTTC
d_call: TRBD1
cdr3_length: 15
clone_size: many
v_call: TRBV5-5
j_call: TRBJ2-1

cdr3_aa: CASSQDHGTGDYEQYF
cdr3_nt: TGCGCCAGCAGCCAAGATCATGGGACAGGGGACTACGAGCAGTACTTC
d_call: TRBD1
cdr3_length: 16
clone_size: many
v_call: TRBV4-3
j_call: TRBJ2-7

cdr3_aa: CASSMDRNTQYF
cdr3_nt: TGTGCCAGCAGCATGGACAGAAATACGCAGTATTTT
d_call: NA
cdr3_length: 12
clone_size: many
v_call: TRBV7-3
j_call: TRBJ2-3

cdr3_aa: CSANAGLSGYTF
cdr3_nt: TGCAGTGCTAACGCAGGGCTCTCCGGCTACACCTTC
d_call: NA
cdr3_length: 12
clone_size: NA
v_call: TRBV20-1
j_call: TRBJ1-2

cdr3_aa: CASSLEAGRADGEQFF
cdr3_nt: TGCGCCAGCAGCTTGGAAGCCGGGAGGGCGGACGGCGAGCAGTTCTTC
d_call: TRBD2
cdr3_length: 16
clone_size: many
v_call: TRBV5-1
j_call: TRBJ2-1

cdr3_aa: CATSDSGTGVGNEQFF
cdr3_nt: TGTGCCACCAGTGATTCCGGGACAGGGGTTGGGAATGAGCAGTTCTTC
d_call: TRBD1
cdr3_length: 16
clone_size: many
v_call: TRBV24-1
j_call: TRBJ2-1

cdr3_aa: CASTGEAGNQPQHF
cdr3_nt: TGTGCCAGCACTGGGGAGGCGGGCAATCAGCCCCAGCATTTT
d_call: NA
cdr3_length: 14
clone_size: many
v_call: TRBV2
j_call: TRBJ1-5

cdr3_aa: CASRTNPNTGELFFF
cdr3_nt: NA
d_call: NA
cdr3_length: 15
clone_size: NA
v_call: TRBV3-1
j_call: TRBJ2-2

cdr3_aa: CASSARTGTQTSGRVYEQYF
cdr3_nt: TGTGCCAGCAGCGCCCGGACCGGGACACAGACTAGCGGGAGGGTTTACGAGCAGTACTTC
d_call: TRBD2
cdr3_length: 20
clone_size: many
v_call: TRBV7-2
j_call: TRBJ2-7

cdr3_aa: CASSLGGINEQFF
cdr3_nt: TGTGCCAGCAGCTTAGGGGGAATCAATGAGCAGTTCTTC
d_call: NA
cdr3_length: 13
clone_size: few
v_call: TRBV7-8
j_call: TRBJ2-1

cdr3_aa: CSAGRGGQGASQPQHF
cdr3_nt: TGCAGTGCTGGGAGAGGGGGACAGGGGGCCTCCCAGCCCCAGCATTTT
d_call: TRBD1
cdr3_length: 16
clone_size: few
v_call: TRBV20-1
j_call: TRBJ1-5

cdr3_aa: CASRPSGTNEQFF
cdr3_nt: TGTGCCAGCAGGCCTAGCGGGACGAATGAGCAGTTCTTC
d_call: TRBD2
cdr3_length: 13
clone_size: many
v_call: TRBV6-2/TRBV6-3
j_call: TRBJ2-1

cdr3_aa: CASSAHPGGQSTDTQYF
cdr3_nt: TGTGCCAGCAGCGCACACCCCGGTGGACAGTCCACAGATACGCAGTATTTT
d_call: NA
cdr3_length: 17
clone_size: many
v_call: TRBV9
j_call: TRBJ2-3

cdr3_aa: CSVKQGAGANVLTF
cdr3_nt: TGCAGCGTCAAGCAGGGGGCTGGGGCCAACGTCCTGACTTTC
d_call: TRBD1
cdr3_length: 14
clone_size: many
v_call: TRBV29-1
j_call: TRBJ2-6

cdr3_aa: CASSLVGQGGQPQHF
cdr3_nt: TGTGCCAGCAGCTTAGTAGGACAGGGAGGCCAGCCCCAGCATTTT
d_call: TRBD1
cdr3_length: 15
clone_size: many
v_call: TRBV7-2
j_call: TRBJ1-5

cdr3_aa: CASSTPTGELFF
cdr3_nt: TGTGCCAGCAGTACCCCCACCGGGGAGCTGTTTTTT
d_call: NA
cdr3_length: 12
clone_size: many
v_call: TRBV28
j_call: TRBJ2-2

cdr3_aa: CASSYSLAGGPPDTQYF
cdr3_nt: TGTGCCAGCAGTTACTCTCTAGCGGGAGGGCCTCCAGATACGCAGTATTTT
d_call: TRBD2
cdr3_length: 17
clone_size: many
v_call: TRBV6-5
j_call: TRBJ2-3

cdr3_aa: CASSVQGAVSEQYF
cdr3_nt: TGTGCCAGCAGTGTCCAGGGGGCAGTGAGCGAGCAGTACTTC
d_call: TRBD1
cdr3_length: 14
clone_size: many
v_call: TRBV6-1
j_call: TRBJ2-7

cdr3_aa: CASSVGVGGYEQYF
cdr3_nt: TGTGCCAGCAGCGTAGGGGTAGGGGGCTACGAGCAGTACTTC
d_call: NA
cdr3_length: 14
clone_size: many
v_call: TRBV9
j_call: TRBJ2-7

cdr3_aa: CASRIRLAGFSGANVLTF
cdr3_nt: TGTGCCAGCAGAATACGACTAGCGGGTTTCTCTGGGGCCAACGTCCTGACTTTC
d_call: TRBD2
cdr3_length: 18
clone_size: many
v_call: TRBV6-2/TRBV6-3
j_call: TRBJ2-6

cdr3_aa: CSWEGQSQETQYF
cdr3_nt: TGCAGCTGGGAGGGACAGAGTCAAGAGACCCAGTACTTC
d_call: NA
cdr3_length: 13
clone_size: many
v_call: TRBV29-1
j_call: TRBJ2-5

cdr3_aa: CASSQGSWYQETQYF
cdr3_nt: TGTGCCAGCAGCCAGGGCTCCTGGTACCAAGAGACCCAGTACTTC
d_call: NA
cdr3_length: 15
clone_size: many
v_call: TRBV14
j_call: TRBJ2-5

cdr3_aa: CASSPTSGGYNEQFF
cdr3_nt: TGTGCCAGCAGCCCGACTAGCGGGGGTTACAATGAGCAGTTCTTC
d_call: TRBD2
cdr3_length: 15
clone_size: many
v_call: TRBV7-9
j_call: TRBJ2-1

cdr3_aa: CASFDRGRNGYTF
cdr3_nt: TGTGCCAGTTTTGACAGGGGGCGAAATGGCTACACCTTC
d_call: TRBD1
cdr3_length: 13
clone_size: NA
v_call: TRBV28
j_call: TRBJ1-2

cdr3_aa: CASSLGLGNQPQHF
cdr3_nt: TGTGCCAGCAGTTTGGGGTTGGGCAATCAGCCCCAGCATTTT
d_call: NA
cdr3_length: 14
clone_size: many
v_call: TRBV28
j_call: TRBJ1-5

cdr3_aa: CSAPLDGFYGYTF
cdr3_nt: TGCAGTGCCCCCCTGGATGGATTCTATGGCTACACCTTC
d_call: NA
cdr3_length: 13
clone_size: many
v_call: TRBV20-1
j_call: TRBJ1-2

cdr3_aa: CASSPTGGGSTGNTIYF
cdr3_nt: TGTGCCAGCAGCCCCACGGGGGGGGGCTCCACTGGAAACACCATATATTTT
d_call: NA
cdr3_length: 17
clone_size: many
v_call: TRBV9
j_call: TRBJ1-3

cdr3_aa: CASSFVTLSSYEQYF
cdr3_nt: TGTGCCAGCAGCTTCGTGACCCTCAGCTCCTACGAGCAGTACTTC
d_call: NA
cdr3_length: 15
clone_size: many
v_call: TRBV7-2
j_call: TRBJ2-7

cdr3_aa: CASSLLGTSALGEQYF
cdr3_nt: TGTGCCAGCAGTTTATTAGGGACTAGCGCTTTGGGCGAGCAGTACTTC
d_call: TRBD2
cdr3_length: 16
clone_size: many
v_call: TRBV28
j_call: TRBJ2-7

cdr3_aa: CASSLAAGSRNQPQHF
cdr3_nt: TGTGCCAGCAGTTTAGCGGCAGGGTCTCGCAATCAGCCCCAGCATTTT
d_call: NA
cdr3_length: 16
clone_size: many
v_call: TRBV28
j_call: TRBJ1-5

cdr3_aa: CASSLEPGRPLAKNIQYF
cdr3_nt: TGCGCCAGCAGCTTGGAACCGGGACGGCCGCTAGCCAAAAACATTCAGTACTTC
d_call: NA
cdr3_length: 18
clone_size: many
v_call: TRBV5-1
j_call: TRBJ2-4

cdr3_aa: CASSLGLAGDGTGELFFF
cdr3_nt: NA
d_call: NA
cdr3_length: 18
clone_size: NA
v_call: TRBV12-3/TRBV12-4
j_call: TRBJ2-2

cdr3_aa: CASSSTSIGEAFF
cdr3_nt: TGTGCCAGCAGCTCAACATCCATTGGTGAAGCTTTCTTT
d_call: NA
cdr3_length: 13
clone_size: NA
v_call: TRBV7-9
j_call: TRBJ1-1

cdr3_aa: CASSQYSKNIQYF
cdr3_nt: TGTGCCAGCAGCCAATATTCCAAAAACATTCAGTACTTC
d_call: NA
cdr3_length: 13
clone_size: many
v_call: TRBV16
j_call: TRBJ2-4